This passage covers 21 T cell receptor beta chains from one sample sequenced in a study of control samples from healthy donors and cancer patients. Sequencing used immunoSEQ multiplex PCR; TCRdb keeps in-frame clones, though not all of them. The sample yields tens of thousands of clones, 88% seen once. The sequencing input was blood. Source of these receptors: a woman in her 70s in good health.

The rearrangement joins TRBV4-3 to TRBJ1-2; D is unresolved. Germline-derived CDR1 and CDR2 are LGHNA and YSLEER. The ends were cut back, 0 bases at V and 4 bases at J, with 21 bases in the middle. This CDR3 spans 18 amino acids. CDR3 loop: CASSQEVPRWGESYGYTF. In nucleotides, the CDR3 is TGCGCCAGCAGCCAAGAAGTGCCCAGGTGGGGAGAAAGCTATGGCTACACCTTC.

The chain has TRBV3-1 (or the pseudogene TRBV3-2) and TRBJ2-7, with D possibly matching TRBD1 (6 bases). The CDR3 is 14 residues long. The V gene lost 4 bases and the J gene lost 3 bases, with 13 bases spanning the gap. Germline V gene lookup returns CDR1 LGHDT and CDR2 YNNKEL (reference sequence). The CDR3 DNA is TGTGCCAGCAGCCCCGGGACAACGGGCTACGAGCAGTACTTC. This gives the protein CASSPGTTGYEQYF.

V usage is TRBV6-2 or TRBV6-3 and J usage is TRBJ2-1; TRBD2 matches 12 bases. This CDR3 region has 17 residues. Germline loops: CDR1 MNHEY, CDR2 SVGEGT. The V segment lost 5 bases and the J segment 5 bases; nucleotides outside the gene matches: 10. CDR3 protein: CASSPLTSGRPNNEQFF. The CDR3 DNA follows: TGTGCCAGCAGTCCCCTGACTAGCGGGAGACCAAACAATGAGCAGTTCTTC.

The genes are TRBV19 and TRBJ1-4; 7 nucleotides match TRBD1. Germline CDR1 LNHDA, CDR2 SQIVND (reference sequence). CDR3 length: 15 amino acids. Trimming removed 3 bases from V and 7 bases from J; junction bases left unmatched: 8. CDR3 protein: CASSMGGQPSEKLFF. CDR3 in DNA: TGTGCCAGTAGTATGGGGGGACAGCCAAGTGAAAAACTGTTTTTT.

This rearrangement joins TRBV4-1 to TRBJ2-2, with D maybe TRBD2 (6 bases). Germline lookup yields CDR1 MGHRA and CDR2 YSYEKL. CDR3 length: 18 amino acids. Trimming removed 2 bases at V and 7 bases at J, with 23 bases between. Here the CDR3 DNA reads TGCGCCAGCAGCCAAAGAGGAAACAGACTAGTGGTGGGCGGGGAGCTGTTTTTT. Translating it yields CASSQRGNRLVVGGELFF.

The rearrangement joins TRBV5-1 to TRBJ1-2; the D gene is possibly TRBD1 (6 bases). The germline V gene has CDR1 SGHRS and CDR2 YFSETQ. This CDR3 spans 16 amino acids. V lost 4 bases and J 7 bases, leaving 23 bases between the germline ends. The CDR3 region has the DNA TGCGCCAGCAGCCCCCGAGGCAGGGGAGGGGGAATTGGCTACACCTTC. Translation: CASSPRGRGGGIGYTF.

This clone was seen only a few times. The chain has TRBV11-1 and TRBJ2-1; 11 nucleotides match TRBD2. J was trimmed by 8 bases and V by 3 bases; bases with no gene match: 6. The germline V gene has CDR1 SGHAT and CDR2 FQDESV (reference sequence). This CDR3 is built from 15 residues. The CDR3 region is CASSFRLAGRDEQFF. DNA of the CDR3: TGTGCCAGCAGCTTTCGACTAGCGGGACGAGATGAGCAGTTCTTC.

The CDR3 nucleotides are TGTGCCAGCAGCCCTAGACTAGGGAACGGAGAGACCCAGTACTTC. Residues: CASSPRLGNGETQYF. This chain joins TRBV7-2 and TRBJ2-5; perhaps TRBD2 as D (6 bases). This CDR3 region has 15 residues. CDR1 and CDR2 from the germline V gene are SGHTA and FQGNSA. Trimming took 5 bases from V and 4 from J, leaving 17 bases between them.

CDR3 loop: CASRAPTGIGEQYF. CDR3 DNA sequence: TGTGCCAGCAGGGCCCCAACAGGGATAGGCGAGCAGTACTTC. V gene TRBV6-5 combines with J gene TRBJ2-7; tentatively, D is TRBD1 (6 bases). The ends were cut back, 6 bases at V and 6 bases at J, with 18 bases in the middle. This CDR3 region has 14 residues. Germline CDR1 MNHEY, CDR2 SVGAGI.

The chain carries TRBV18 and TRBJ1-2; 9 bases line up with TRBD1. There are 16 residues in the CDR3. Germline V gene data show CDR1 as KGHSH and CDR2 as LQKENI. V shed 0 bases, J shed 2 bases, and the junction held 4 bases outside the gene matches. CDR3 amino acids: CASSPPGQGSNYGYTF. The CDR3, as DNA: TGTGCCAGCTCACCACCGGGACAGGGTTCCAACTATGGCTACACCTTC. Based on the CDR3 plus reference TRBV18 and TRBJ1-2, the full variable domain is NAGVMQNPRHLVRRRGQEARLRCSPMKGHSHVYWYRQLPEEGLKFMVYLQKENIIDESGMPKERFSAEFPKEGPSILRIQQVVRGDSAAYFCASSPPGQGSNYGYTFGSGTRLTVV.

This chain links TRBV18 with TRBJ2-7, with a weak D call TRBD1 (6 bases). The CDR3 is 12 residues long. V was cut by 5 bases and J by 2 bases, with 7 bases left in between. Germline V gene lookup returns CDR1 KGHSH and CDR2 LQKENI. CDR3 sequence reads: CASSGDTYEQYF. The CDR3, as DNA: TGTGCCAGCTCAGGGGACACCTACGAGCAGTACTTC.

The rearrangement uses TRBV7-9 and TRBJ2-7; 8 bases line up with TRBD1. The CDR3 is 15 amino acids. The V gene's germline CDR1 is SEHNR and CDR2 FQNEAQ (reference sequence). Trimming at V came to 5 bases and at J to 0 bases, leaving 6 bases not matched to a gene. This CDR3 reads CASSRVGTGSYEQYF. CDR3 coding DNA: TGTGCCAGCAGCAGGGTGGGGACAGGCTCCTACGAGCAGTACTTC.

The chain employs TRBV28 and TRBJ2-7, with 7 positions matching TRBD1. Germline CDR1 is MDHEN and CDR2 is SYDVKM. Trimming removed 7 bases from V and 3 bases from J; junction bases left unmatched: 6. The CDR3 is made up of 13 amino acids. CDR3 protein: CASNRGTLYEQYF. The CDR3 DNA reads TGTGCCAGCAACAGGGGAACACTCTACGAGCAGTACTTC. The full variable domain, its missing parts supplied by reference TRBV28 and TRBJ2-7, is DVKVTQSSRYLVKRTGEKVFLECVQDMDHENMFWYRQDPGLGLRLIYFSYDVKMKEKGDIPEGYSVSREKKERFSLILESASTNQTSMYLCASNRGTLYEQYFGPGTRLTVT.

The gene calls are TRBV5-4 and TRBJ2-1; 7 nucleotides line up with TRBD2. The CDR3 is made up of 15 amino acids. Germline CDR1 and CDR2: SGHNT and YYREEE (reference sequence). V lost 4 bases to trimming and J lost 4 bases; unmatched junction nucleotides: 8. The chain's CDR3 is CASSPPGRSYNEQFF. The DNA for the CDR3 is TGTGCCAGCAGCCCCCCCGGGAGGAGTTACAATGAGCAGTTCTTC. The full variable domain, its missing parts supplied by reference TRBV5-4 and TRBJ2-1, is ETGVTQSPTHLIKTRGQQVTLRCSSQSGHNTVSWYQQALGQGPQFIFQYYREEENGRGNFPPRFSGLQFPNYSSELNVNALELDDSALYLCASSPPGRSYNEQFFGPGTRLTVL.

This clone occurred a few times. V is TRBV7-2 and J is TRBJ1-4, with TRBD1 matching over 7 bases. Germline lookup yields CDR1 SGHTA and CDR2 FQGNSA. The CDR3 consists of 14 residues. The ends lost 4 bases at V and 8 bases at J; junction bases unmatched: 7. The CDR3 region has the DNA TGTGCCAGCAGCTCATCGACAGGGAGAGAAAAACTGTTTTTT. Amino acids: CASSSSTGREKLFF. The full variable domain, completed using reference TRBV7-2 and TRBJ1-4, is GAGVSQSPSNKVTEKGKDVELRCDPISGHTALYWYRQSLGQGLEFLIYFQGNSAPDKSGLPSDRFSAERTGGSVSTLTIQRTQQEDSAVYLCASSSSTGREKLFFGSGTQLSVL.

There are a few counts of this clone. This chain uses TRBV25-1 with TRBJ2-7; no clear D gene. Germline V gives CDR1 MGHDK, CDR2 SYGVNS. The CDR3 sequence is 12 residues long. V was pared by 0 bases and J by 9 bases, with 9 bases between. In nucleotides, the CDR3 is TGTGCCAGCAGTGAATATAACGGAATGCAGTACTTC. This encodes CASSEYNGMQYF.

Of note for this clone: Other DNA sequences in this sample translate to the same CDR3. J is TRBJ1-2 and V is TRBV5-1; 7 nucleotides match TRBD1. Germline CDR1 SGHRS, CDR2 YFSETQ. The CDR3 spans 13 residues. The V and J ends lost 2 bases and 4 bases, in that order; junction bases with no gene match: 2. The CDR3 sequence: CASSLEGAYGYTF. CDR3 nucleotide sequence: TGCGCCAGCAGCTTAGAGGGGGCCTATGGCTACACCTTC.

The DNA of the CDR3 is TGCAGCGTCTTGGGACAGGGCAAAAAGGACTATGGCTACACCTTC. Protein product: CSVLGQGKKDYGYTF. The chain uses TRBV29-1 and TRBJ1-2; 9 bases fit TRBD1. The CDR3 has 15 amino acids. V lost 6 bases to trimming and J lost 3 bases; unmatched junction nucleotides: 11. The germline gives CDR1 SQVTM, CDR2 ANQGSEA. The full variable domain, rest sourced from reference TRBV29-1 and TRBJ1-2, is SAVISQKPSRDICQRGTSLTIQCQVDSQVTMMFWYRQQPGQSLTLIATANQGSEATYESGFVIDKFPISRPNLTFSTLTVSNMSPEDSSIYLCSVLGQGKKDYGYTFGSGTRLTVV.

V is TRBV27 and J is TRBJ2-1, with D perhaps matching TRBD2 (6 bases). The CDR3 is made up of 16 amino acids. V was shortened by 4 bases and J by 4 bases, with 17 bases between the two germline ends. Germline-derived CDR1 and CDR2 are MNHEY and SMNVEV (reference sequence). In DNA, the CDR3 is TGTGCCAGCAGTTCCCCGACTAGGACCCTATACAATGAGCAGTTCTTC. Amino acid sequence: CASSSPTRTLYNEQFF.

This clone was observed once. The chain links TRBV6-1 to TRBJ1-6, with TRBD1 as a possible D gene (6 bases). The germline gives CDR1 MNHNS, CDR2 SASEGT. Trimming took off 2 bases at V and 7 bases at J, with 12 bases between the two ends. The CDR3 has 15 amino acids. The CDR3 here is CASSEIGTMNSPLHF. In DNA, the CDR3 is TGTGCCAGCAGTGAAATTGGGACAATGAATTCACCCCTCCACTTT.

This clone was recorded only once. The rearrangement links TRBV7-3 to TRBJ1-2; D gene uncertain. Germline lookup yields CDR1 SGHTA and CDR2 FQGTGA. The CDR3 runs to 14 residues. The V gene lost 0 bases and the J gene lost 2 bases, with 7 bases spanning the gap. The CDR3 DNA reads as TGTGCCAGCAGCTTAACCTTTCCGAACTATGGCTACACCTTC. This sequence encodes CASSLTFPNYGYTF.